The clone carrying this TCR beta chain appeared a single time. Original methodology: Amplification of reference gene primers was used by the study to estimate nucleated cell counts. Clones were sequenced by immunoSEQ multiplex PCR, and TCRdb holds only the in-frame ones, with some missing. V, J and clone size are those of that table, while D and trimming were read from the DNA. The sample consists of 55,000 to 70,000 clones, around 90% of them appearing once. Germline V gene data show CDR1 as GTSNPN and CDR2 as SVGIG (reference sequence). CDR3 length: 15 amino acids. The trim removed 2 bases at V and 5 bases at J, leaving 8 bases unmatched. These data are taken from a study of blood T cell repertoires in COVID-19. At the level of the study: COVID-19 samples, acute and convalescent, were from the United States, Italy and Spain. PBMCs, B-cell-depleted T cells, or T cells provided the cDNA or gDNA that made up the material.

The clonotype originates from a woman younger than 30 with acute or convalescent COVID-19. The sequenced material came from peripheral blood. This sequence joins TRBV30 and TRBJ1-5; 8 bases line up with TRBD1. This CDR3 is CAWSSHGQGYQPQHF. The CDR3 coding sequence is TGTGCCTGGAGTTCCCACGGACAGGGCTATCAGCCCCAGCATTTT.